This TCR beta chain came from a study of OX40 agonist ivuxolimab in advanced cancers. Study-level results: Within 6 weeks, CD4+ and CD8+ blood T cells expanded clonally at 0.1 to 3.0 mg/kg.

This CDR3 is 15 amino acids long. The J segment lost 10 bases and the V segment lost 1 base, leaving 12 bases of the junction unmatched. CDR1 is SGDLS and CDR2 is YYNGEE in the germline V gene. Data came from immunoSEQ multiplex PCR; TCRdb stores just in-frame clones and leaves some out. Of about 68,000 clones listed, approximately 87% are singletons. Blood specimens came from baseline, cycle 4 day 1, and cycle 7 day 1. Of note for this clone: The target antigen is unknown.

V gene TRBV9 combines with J gene TRBJ1-1, with 8 bases aligning to TRBD1. This clonotype was sampled from an adult with an advanced solid tumor such as melanoma, head and neck, liver or kidney cancer. The sample was CD4+ or CD8+ T cells sorted from blood, taken in a trial of the OX40 agonist ivuxolimab. Written as DNA, the CDR3 is TGTGCCAGCAGCGTACTAGGGACAGGACCCAAAGCAGCTTTCTTT. It specifies CASSVLGTGPKAAFF.